These 3 T cell receptor beta chains share one sample of origin, sequenced in a study of Ad26.COV2.S vaccination and SARS-CoV-2 variants. Profiled with immunoSEQ multiplex PCR; TCRdb holds only in-frame clones, not every one. The sample records approximately 340,000 clones, roughly nine tenths being singletons. Specimen: peripheral blood, collected after recovery from COVID-19. These receptor sequences come from a human donor who had recovered from COVID-19.

The chain has TRBV6-2 or TRBV6-3 and TRBJ1-5; 8 nucleotides match TRBD1. Germline CDR1 MNHEY, CDR2 SVGEGT. This CDR3 has 15 amino acids. J gave up 2 bases and V 5 bases, and 5 bases lay outside the gene matches. CDR3 loop: CASSPQGEGNQPQHF. The CDR3 coding sequence is TGTGCCAGCAGTCCACAGGGGGAGGGCAATCAGCCCCAGCATTTT.

This clone appeared once. V usage is TRBV2 and J usage is TRBJ1-1; D may be TRBD1 (6 bases). The V end was cut by 8 bases, the J end by 5 bases, with 15 bases between. Looked up from germline, CDR1 is SNHLY and CDR2 is FYNNEI. The CDR3 loop spans 13 amino acids. The CDR3, as DNA: TGTGCCAGCTTCCAGAGGGGGGGTACTGAAGCTTTCTTT. This sequence encodes CASFQRGGTEAFF. Looking up the rest from reference TRBV2 and TRBJ1-1 gives the full variable domain: EPEVTQTPSHQVTQMGQEVILRCVPISNHLYFYWYRQILGQKVEFLVSFYNNEISEKSEIFDDQFSVERPDGSNFTLKIRSTKLEDSAMYFCASFQRGGTEAFFGQGTRLTVV.

J is TRBJ2-1 and V is TRBV9; D may be TRBD1 (6 bases). Germline CDR1 reads SGDLS; CDR2 reads YYNGEE. Trimming shortened V by 3 bases and J by 7 bases, and 11 bases separated the two germline ends. This CDR3 has 13 residues. CDR3 sequence: CASSAGTSNEQFF. As DNA, the CDR3 is TGTGCCAGCAGCGCCGGGACATCTAATGAGCAGTTCTTC.